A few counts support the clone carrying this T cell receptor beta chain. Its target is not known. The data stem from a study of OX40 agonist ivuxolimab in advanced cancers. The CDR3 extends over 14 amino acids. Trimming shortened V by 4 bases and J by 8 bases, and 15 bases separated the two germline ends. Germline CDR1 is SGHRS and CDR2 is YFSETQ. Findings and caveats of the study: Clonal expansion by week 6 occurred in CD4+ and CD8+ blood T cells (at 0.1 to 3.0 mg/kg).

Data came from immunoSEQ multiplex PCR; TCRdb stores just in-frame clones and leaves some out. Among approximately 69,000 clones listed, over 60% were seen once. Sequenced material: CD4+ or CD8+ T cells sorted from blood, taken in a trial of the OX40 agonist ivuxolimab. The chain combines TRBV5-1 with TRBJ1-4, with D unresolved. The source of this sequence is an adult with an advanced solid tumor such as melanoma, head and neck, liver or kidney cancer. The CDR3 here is CASSPGLTLEKLFF. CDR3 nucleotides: TGCGCCAGCAGCCCGGGCCTAACCCTGGAAAAACTGTTTTTT.